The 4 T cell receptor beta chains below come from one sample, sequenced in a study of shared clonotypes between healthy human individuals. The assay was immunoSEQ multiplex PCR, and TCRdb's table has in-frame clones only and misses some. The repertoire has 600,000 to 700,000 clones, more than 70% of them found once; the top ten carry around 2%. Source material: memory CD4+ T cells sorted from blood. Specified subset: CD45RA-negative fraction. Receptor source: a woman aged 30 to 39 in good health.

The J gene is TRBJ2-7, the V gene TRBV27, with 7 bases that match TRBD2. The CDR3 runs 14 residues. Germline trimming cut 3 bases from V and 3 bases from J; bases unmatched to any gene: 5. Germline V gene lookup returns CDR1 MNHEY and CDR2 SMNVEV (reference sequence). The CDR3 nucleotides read TGTGCCAGCAGTTTTCGGGGGAGGGGCTACGAGCAGTACTTC. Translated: CASSFRGRGYEQYF.

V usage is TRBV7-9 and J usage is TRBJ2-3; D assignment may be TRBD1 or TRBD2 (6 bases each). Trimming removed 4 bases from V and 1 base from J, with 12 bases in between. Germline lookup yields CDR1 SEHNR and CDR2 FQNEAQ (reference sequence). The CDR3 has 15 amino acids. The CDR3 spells CASSSKGGRTDTQYF. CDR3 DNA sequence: TGTGCCAGCAGCTCCAAGGGGGGACGCACAGATACGCAGTATTTT.

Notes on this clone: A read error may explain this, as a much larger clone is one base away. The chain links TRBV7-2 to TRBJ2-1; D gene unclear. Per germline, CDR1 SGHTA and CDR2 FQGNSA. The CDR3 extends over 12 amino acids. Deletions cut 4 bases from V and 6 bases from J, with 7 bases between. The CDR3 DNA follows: TGTGCCAGCAGCTCCGGCTTCAATGAGCAGTTCTTC. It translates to CASSSGFNEQFF.

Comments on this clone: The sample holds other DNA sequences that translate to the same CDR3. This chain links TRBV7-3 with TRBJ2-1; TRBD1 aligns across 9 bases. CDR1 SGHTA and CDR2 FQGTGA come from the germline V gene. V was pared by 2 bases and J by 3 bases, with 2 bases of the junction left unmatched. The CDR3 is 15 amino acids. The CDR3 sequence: CASSLGTGLYNEQFF. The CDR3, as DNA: TGTGCCAGCAGCTTAGGGACAGGGCTCTACAATGAGCAGTTCTTC.